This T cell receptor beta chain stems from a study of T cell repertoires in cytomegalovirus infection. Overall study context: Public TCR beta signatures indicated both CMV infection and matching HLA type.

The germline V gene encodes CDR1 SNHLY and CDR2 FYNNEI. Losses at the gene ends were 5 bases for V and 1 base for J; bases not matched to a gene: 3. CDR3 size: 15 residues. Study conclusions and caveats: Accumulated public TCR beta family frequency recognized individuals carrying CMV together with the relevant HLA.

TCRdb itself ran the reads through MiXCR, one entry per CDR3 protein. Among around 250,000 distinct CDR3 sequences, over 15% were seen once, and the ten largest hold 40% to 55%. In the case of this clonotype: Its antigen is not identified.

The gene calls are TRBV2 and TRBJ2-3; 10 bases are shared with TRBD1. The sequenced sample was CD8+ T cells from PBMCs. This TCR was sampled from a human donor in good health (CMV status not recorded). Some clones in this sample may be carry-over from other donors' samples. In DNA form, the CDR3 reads TGTGCCAGCAGTAAAGGGACAGGGGGCACAGATACGCAGTATTTT. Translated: CASSKGTGGTDTQYF.